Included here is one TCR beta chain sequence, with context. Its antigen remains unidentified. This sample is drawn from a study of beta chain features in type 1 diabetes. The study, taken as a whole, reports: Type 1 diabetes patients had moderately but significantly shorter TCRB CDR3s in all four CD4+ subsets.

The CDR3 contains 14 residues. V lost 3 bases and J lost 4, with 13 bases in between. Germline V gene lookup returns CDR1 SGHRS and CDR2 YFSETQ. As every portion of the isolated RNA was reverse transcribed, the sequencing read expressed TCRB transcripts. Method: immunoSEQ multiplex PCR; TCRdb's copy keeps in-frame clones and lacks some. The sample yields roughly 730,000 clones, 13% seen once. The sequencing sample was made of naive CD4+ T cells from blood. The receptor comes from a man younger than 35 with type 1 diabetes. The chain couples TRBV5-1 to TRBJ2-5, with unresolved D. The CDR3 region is CASSWVPKGETQYF. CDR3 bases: TGCGCCAGCAGCTGGGTTCCAAAGGGAGAGACCCAGTACTTC.